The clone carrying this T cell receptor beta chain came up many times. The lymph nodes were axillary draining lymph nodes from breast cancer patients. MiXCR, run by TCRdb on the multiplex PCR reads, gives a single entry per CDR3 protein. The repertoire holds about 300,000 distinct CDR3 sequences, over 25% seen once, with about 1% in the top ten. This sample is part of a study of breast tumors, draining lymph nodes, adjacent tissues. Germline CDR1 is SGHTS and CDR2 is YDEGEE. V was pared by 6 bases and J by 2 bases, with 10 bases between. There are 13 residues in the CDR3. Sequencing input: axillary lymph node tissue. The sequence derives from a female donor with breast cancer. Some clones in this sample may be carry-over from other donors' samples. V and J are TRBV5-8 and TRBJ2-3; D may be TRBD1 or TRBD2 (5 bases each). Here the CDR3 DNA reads TGTGCCAGCACTTGGGACCTCACAGATACGCAGTATTTT. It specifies CASTWDLTDTQYF.